This T cell receptor (beta chain) was captured in a study of technical replicates of blood from several donors. Method: immunoSEQ multiplex PCR; TCRdb's copy keeps in-frame clones and lacks some. There are some 87,000 clones in the sample; about 96% occur only once, and about 0.31% lies in the top ten. The CDR3 runs to 16 residues. V was clipped by 4 bases and J by 1 base; unmatched bases: 6. The germline gives CDR1 SGHRS, CDR2 YFSETQ. The receptor was isolated from a human donor in good health. The sequencing sample was made of T cells isolated from PBMCs. J is TRBJ2-1 and V is TRBV5-1, with 9 nucleotides matching TRBD2. CDR3 in DNA: TGCGCCAGCAGCATTATTAGCGGGAGTTCCTACAATGAGCAGTTCTTC. This sequence encodes CASSIISGSSYNEQFF.